These 11 T cell receptor beta chains came from one sample sequenced in a study of control samples from healthy donors and cancer patients. TCRdb's copy holds only in-frame clones and misses some; the assay was immunoSEQ multiplex PCR. The sample lists about 180,000 clones, about 90% occurring once. The specimen was blood. These receptors all come from a woman in her 50s in good health.

In this sample, this clone turned up once. This sequence joins TRBV9 and TRBJ1-1; tentatively, D is TRBD1 (6 bases). Germline lookup yields CDR1 SGDLS and CDR2 YYNGEE. Trimming removed 3 bases at V and 5 bases at J, with 17 bases between. CDR3 size: 15 residues. For the CDR3, the DNA is TGTGCCAGCAGCGCGCGAGCCCAGGGGATGACTGAAGCTTTCTTT. It specifies CASSARAQGMTEAFF.

The V call is TRBV4-3, the J call TRBJ1-2, with D possibly matching TRBD1 (5 bases). The CDR3 contains 16 residues. Germline V CDR1 and CDR2: LGHNA, YSLEER. V was shortened by 1 base and J by 7 bases, with 19 bases between the two germline ends. CDR3 in amino acids: CASSQGDSGGLFGYTF. The DNA of the CDR3 is TGCGCCAGCAGCCAAGGAGATTCTGGGGGACTGTTTGGCTACACCTTC.

This clone was recorded only once. The chain combines TRBV29-1 with TRBJ1-5, with D unresolved. Germline V gene data show CDR1 as SQVTM and CDR2 as ANQGSEA. V was clipped by 4 bases and J by 3 bases, with 7 bases between them. This CDR3 contains 12 residues. The CDR3 region has the DNA TGCAGCGTTGGGATCCACAATCAGCCCCAGCATTTT. This encodes CSVGIHNQPQHF. Based on the CDR3 plus reference TRBV29-1 and TRBJ1-5, the full variable domain is SAVISQKPSRDICQRGTSLTIQCQVDSQVTMMFWYRQQPGQSLTLIATANQGSEATYESGFVIDKFPISRPNLTFSTLTVSNMSPEDSSIYLCSVGIHNQPQHFGDGTRLSIL.

Only a few counts were recorded for this clone. The chain joins TRBV29-1 to TRBJ1-2, with 10 nucleotides matching TRBD1. Germline loops: CDR1 SQVTM, CDR2 ANQGSEA. This CDR3 spans 15 amino acids. Trimming cost V 0 bases and J 5 bases; bases outside gene matches: 6. CDR3: CSVEDRDRGSYGYTF. The CDR3, as DNA: TGCAGCGTTGAAGATCGGGACAGGGGATCTTATGGCTACACCTTC.

CDR3 sequence: CASSLDLAGWYEQFF. CDR3 nucleotide sequence: TGCGCCAGCAGCTTGGATCTAGCGGGGTGGTATGAGCAGTTCTTC. The chain employs TRBV5-1 and TRBJ2-1, with 9 bases aligning to TRBD2. From germline, CDR1 is SGHRS and CDR2 YFSETQ. The V segment lost 0 bases and the J segment 8 bases; nucleotides outside the gene matches: 6. The CDR3 covers 15 residues. The full variable domain, with the rest looked up from reference TRBV5-1 and TRBJ2-1, is KAGVTQTPRYLIKTRGQQVTLSCSPISGHRSVSWYQQTPGQGLQFLFEYFSETQRNKGNFPGRFSGRQFSNSRSEMNVSTLELGDSALYLCASSLDLAGWYEQFFGPGTRLTVL.

The V call is TRBV3-1 (or the pseudogene TRBV3-2), the J call TRBJ1-1, with D unresolved. Germline CDR1 LGHDT, CDR2 YNNKEL (reference sequence). Trimming removed 8 bases from V and 11 bases from J, with 9 bases in between. The CDR3 spans 9 residues. For the CDR3, the DNA is TGTGCCAGCGGCGGAGAGGCTTTCTTT. Amino acid sequence: CASGGEAFF.

This clone was seen once. The chain carries TRBV18 and TRBJ2-1; a weak D match, TRBD1 (5 bases). V was pared by 7 bases and J by 7 bases, with 23 bases between. Per germline, CDR1 KGHSH and CDR2 LQKENI. The CDR3 covers 16 residues. The CDR3 reads CASCPPLGGGQNEQFF. The CDR3, as DNA: TGTGCCAGCTGCCCCCCGCTAGGCGGCGGACAAAATGAGCAGTTCTTC.

CDR3 amino acids: CASSQGQGGSGNTIYF. CDR3 bases: TGCGCCAGCAGCCAGGGACAGGGAGGCTCCGGAAACACCATATATTTT. This chain uses TRBV4-3 with TRBJ1-3; TRBD1 matches 9 bases. Per the germline V gene, CDR1 is LGHNA and CDR2 is YSLEER. The CDR3 consists of 16 residues. Trimming at V came to 3 bases and at J to 4 bases, leaving 7 bases not matched to a gene.

Turning to this clone: Within the sample, other DNA sequences also encode this same CDR3. CDR3 DNA: TGTGCCAGCAGTTACCGGGGAGACACTGAAGCTTTCTTT. Residues: CASSYRGDTEAFF. This chain connects TRBV6-5 to TRBJ1-1; D ambiguous. The germline V and J ends were trimmed by 2 bases and 3 bases, with 7 bases remaining between them. CDR1 is MNHEY, CDR2 SVGAGI, per germline. There are 13 residues in the CDR3.

The rearrangement uses TRBV3-1 (or the pseudogene TRBV3-2) and TRBJ2-3; a possible D gene is TRBD1 (5 bases). CDR1 is LGHDT and CDR2 is YNNKEL in the germline V gene (reference sequence). V was shortened by 0 bases and J by 2 bases, with 15 bases between the two germline ends. The CDR3 spans 17 residues. This CDR3 is CASSQDKKGPSTDTQYF. The CDR3 region has the DNA TGTGCCAGCAGCCAAGATAAGAAGGGGCCATCCACAGATACGCAGTATTTT.

The V call is TRBV19, the J call TRBJ2-3, with D hard to call. This CDR3 has 11 amino acids. The V gene's germline CDR1 is LNHDA and CDR2 SQIVND (reference sequence). The V gene lost 10 bases and the J gene lost 5 bases, with 10 bases spanning the gap. The chain's CDR3 is CATQVGDTQYF. CDR3 in DNA: TGTGCCACCCAAGTTGGAGATACGCAGTATTTT. Variable domain in full (rest from reference TRBV19 and TRBJ2-3): DGGITQSPKYLFRKEGQNVTLSCEQNLNHDAMYWYRQDPGQGLRLIYYSQIVNDFQKGDIAEGYSVSREKKESFPLTVTSAQKNPTAFYLCATQVGDTQYFGPGTRLTVL.